This TCR beta chain derives from a study of technical replicates of blood from several donors. Germline lookup yields CDR1 SGHRS and CDR2 YFSETQ. The CDR3 has 16 residues. The junction had 5 bases not matched to a gene; V was cut back by 2 bases and J by 1 base. The method was immunoSEQ multiplex PCR; TCRdb's version includes in-frame clones alone and lacks a portion of them. This table holds about 74,000 clones, approximately 96% found once. The receptor was isolated from a human donor in good health. V is TRBV5-1 and J is TRBJ2-7; 11 bases agree with TRBD2. Sequences were obtained from T cells isolated from PBMCs. CDR3 region: CASSLELAGASYEQYF. CDR3 nucleotides: TGCGCCAGCAGCTTAGAACTAGCGGGAGCGTCCTACGAGCAGTACTTC.